This T cell receptor beta chain came from a study of human T cells and chemical hapten exposure. Study in general: Patch tests put 0.01% DPC on the upper back, and the results were checked at 6 days.

Via MiXCR, TCRdb re-called the RACE reads, giving one row per CDR3 protein. The sample gives around 190,000 distinct CDR3 sequences, approximately 20% of which show up once; about 7% is in the top ten. As for this clonotype: Its antigen remains unidentified.

Study-wide findings and caveats: Expanded TCR sets contained significantly more large CDR3 similarity clusters than controls. No change in TCRs above 1 in 1000 frequency was produced by DPC sensitization.

The time point: patch test 1, 2 weeks after DPC sensitization. Treatment here: therapeutic diphenylcyclopropenone sensitization with weekly scalp DPC. Donation of samples came from alopecia patients who were 18 to 70 years old and suitable for DPC. The sample was whole blood, taken in connection with sensitization to the hapten diphenylcyclopropenone (DPC). This TCR came from a woman aged 45 to 65 with alopecia areata. Some clones in this sample may be carry-over from other donors' samples.

The CDR3 DNA reads TGTGCCATCAGTGAGCCCGGGCTAGCGGGAGGGCCCCTTGACACAGATACGCAGTATTTT. This codes for CAISEPGLAGGPLDTDTQYF. The rearrangement joins TRBV10-3 to TRBJ2-3, with 12 bases aligning to TRBD2. Germline V lookup: CDR1 ENHRY, CDR2 SYGVKD. CDR3 size: 20 residues. V lost 2 bases and J lost 2; bases outside the gene matches: 14.